These 22 T cell receptor beta chains originate from one sample sequenced in a study of blood T cell repertoires in COVID-19. Produced via immunoSEQ multiplex PCR; TCRdb's table is partial and in-frame only. The table has over 300,000 clones, around 89% seen once. Sample: PBMCs or T cells enriched from blood (not recorded which). The source of these receptors is a woman in her thirties or forties who had recovered from COVID-19.

With regard to this clone: Other nucleotide sequences in the sample specify the same CDR3. V gene TRBV27 combines with J gene TRBJ2-7; a possible D gene is TRBD2 (5 bases). The CDR3 spans 13 residues. The germline gives CDR1 MNHEY, CDR2 SMNVEV (reference sequence). The germline V and J ends were trimmed by 3 bases and 3 bases, with 9 bases remaining between them. The CDR3 sequence is CASSLGGGYEQYF. The CDR3 DNA is TGTGCCAGCAGTTTGGGCGGAGGCTACGAGCAGTACTTC.

J is TRBJ2-3 and V is TRBV4-3; 8 nucleotides match TRBD1. This CDR3 is built from 13 residues. Germline CDR1 reads LGHNA; CDR2 reads YSLEER. V was clipped by 3 bases and J by 4 bases; unmatched bases: 0. CDR3 nucleotides: TGCGCCAGCAGCCAGGGACAGGCAGATACGCAGTATTTT. This gives the protein CASSQGQADTQYF.

The chain couples TRBV28 to TRBJ2-7, with 9 nucleotides matching TRBD2. CDR3 length: 14 residues. Germline loops: CDR1 MDHEN, CDR2 SYDVKM. With 5 bases clipped from V and 6 bases from J, the junction kept 8 bases outside the gene matches. DNA for the CDR3: TGTGCCAGCAGTCCACCGGGACTAGCTGCCGAGCAGTACTTC. The encoded protein is CASSPPGLAAEQYF.

This chain links TRBV2 with TRBJ1-5; 10 bases map to TRBD1. Trimming took 5 bases from V and 7 from J; bases not matched to a gene: 11. Germline V lookup: CDR1 SNHLY, CDR2 FYNNEI. This CDR3 has 16 residues. CDR3 bases: TGTGCCAGCAGTCGACAGGGGGCCGGAGAGAGGCAGCCCCAGCATTTT. The encoded protein is CASSRQGAGERQPQHF.

V usage is TRBV7-3 and J usage is TRBJ1-5; tentative D call: TRBD1 (6 bases). The V and J ends lost 5 bases and 5 bases respectively, with 10 bases between them. The CDR3 spans 13 residues. Per the germline V gene, CDR1 is SGHTA and CDR2 is FQGTGA. The CDR3 DNA reads as TGTGCCAGCAGCCTAAAGGGGGATCAGCCCCAGCATTTT. Its translation is CASSLKGDQPQHF.

The chain joins TRBV4-2 to TRBJ2-7, with D maybe TRBD1 (8 bases). The germline V and J ends were trimmed by 4 bases and 1 base, with 23 bases remaining between them. The CDR3 totals 18 residues. Germline V gene lookup returns CDR1 LGHNA and CDR2 YNFKEQ. CDR3 in DNA: TGTGCCAGCAGCCCAGGGGGCTCCCAGCGGGGACTGTCCTACGAGCAGTACTTC. Translating gives CASSPGGSQRGLSYEQYF.

The J gene is TRBJ2-1, the V gene TRBV7-6; TRBD2 matches at 8 bases. The CDR3 contains 15 residues. Germline CDR1 is SGHVS and CDR2 is FNYEAQ. The V and J ends lost 5 bases and 0 bases, in that order; junction bases with no gene match: 3. This chain's CDR3 is CASSREGGSYNEQFF. The DNA of the CDR3 is TGTGCCAGCAGCCGGGAGGGGGGCTCCTACAATGAGCAGTTCTTC.

V and J are TRBV27 and TRBJ2-7, with D perhaps matching TRBD2 (7 bases). Germline-derived CDR1 and CDR2 are MNHEY and SMNVEV (reference sequence). With 5 bases removed from V and 6 bases from J, the gap between germline ends came to 11 bases. The CDR3 is made up of 12 amino acids. CDR3 nucleotide sequence: TGTGCCAGCAGTCCTAGGGGGGGCGAGCAGTACTTC. This translates into CASSPRGGEQYF.

This clone was observed a few times. DNA for the CDR3: TGCAGCGTTGGGCCTAACACTGAAGCTTTCTTT. This encodes CSVGPNTEAFF. This chain connects TRBV29-1 to TRBJ1-1; D remains unclear. V was pared by 4 bases and J by 2 bases, with 5 bases between. CDR1 is SQVTM, CDR2 ANQGSEA, per germline. The CDR3 sequence is 11 residues long.

The chain couples TRBV10-1 to TRBJ1-4; 9 nucleotides align to TRBD1. Germline loops: CDR1 WNHNN, CDR2 SYGVQD (reference sequence). CDR3 length: 16 residues. V was pared by 1 base and J by 1 base, with 1 base of the junction left unmatched. The CDR3, as DNA: TGCGCCAGCAGTGAGTTGGGACAGGGAACTAATGAAAAACTGTTTTTT. It specifies CASSELGQGTNEKLFF.

V gene TRBV6-6 combines with J gene TRBJ1-6; 9 nucleotides agree with TRBD1. Germline trimming cut 6 bases from V and 8 bases from J; bases unmatched to any gene: 8. Germline loops: CDR1 MNHNY, CDR2 SVGAGI (reference sequence). This CDR3 has 15 residues. As DNA, the CDR3 is TGTGCCAGCAGCCACCGGGACAGGGTAGATTCACCCCTCCACTTT. It encodes CASSHRDRVDSPLHF.

CDR3 protein: CASSRRDNNSPLHF. The CDR3 DNA sequence: TGTGCCAGCAGCAGGAGGGATAATAATTCACCCCTCCACTTT. The chain uses TRBV5-6 and TRBJ1-6; no firm D call. The germline CDR1 and CDR2 sequences are SGHDT and YYEEEE. V lost 4 bases and J lost 5, with 10 bases in between. The CDR3 length is 14 residues.

This clone was picked up one time. The chain combines TRBV5-1 with TRBJ1-6; tentative D call: TRBD1 (5 bases). CDR1 is SGHRS and CDR2 is YFSETQ in the germline V gene. V was clipped by 4 bases and J by 7 bases, with 15 bases between them. The CDR3 consists of 15 residues. This chain's CDR3 is CASSGAGQENSPLHF. The CDR3 DNA sequence: TGCGCCAGCAGCGGGGCCGGGCAGGAAAATTCACCCCTCCACTTT.

J is TRBJ2-3 and V is TRBV5-1, with D possibly TRBD2 on 6 matching bases. CDR3 length: 14 residues. From germline, CDR1 is SGHRS and CDR2 YFSETQ. V lost 6 bases and J lost 2, with 13 bases in between. CDR3 nucleotide sequence: TGCGCCAGCAACGGGGACTCACCCACAGATACGCAGTATTTT. Its translation is CASNGDSPTDTQYF.

The J gene is TRBJ1-6, the V gene TRBV4-3; possibly TRBD1 for D (5 bases). Germline-derived CDR1 and CDR2 are LGHNA and YSLEER. The CDR3 runs 14 residues. The ends were cut back, 1 base at V and 5 bases at J, with 6 bases in the middle. As DNA, the CDR3 is TGCGCCAGCAGCCAAGGGGGCGATAATTCACCCCTCCACTTT. Protein product: CASSQGGDNSPLHF.

The CDR3: CASRYGYRGTYGYTF. The CDR3 DNA sequence: TGTGCCAGCAGATACGGATACAGGGGGACCTATGGCTACACCTTC. The chain couples TRBV3-1 (or the pseudogene TRBV3-2) to TRBJ1-2, with 8 bases identical to TRBD1. The germline gives CDR1 LGHDT, CDR2 YNNKEL (reference sequence). The CDR3 has 15 residues. V was clipped by 6 bases and J by 4 bases; unmatched bases: 10.

This rearrangement joins TRBV11-1 to TRBJ2-5; D might be TRBD2 (5 bases). Germline-derived CDR1 and CDR2 are SGHAT and FQDESV (reference sequence). The CDR3 contains 16 residues. With 6 bases removed from V and 0 bases from J, the gap between germline ends came to 17 bases. In nucleotides, the CDR3 is TGTGCCAGCAGTCTTGCCTGGACGGGGTACCAAGAGACCCAGTACTTC. It encodes CASSLAWTGYQETQYF.

The chain carries TRBV3-1 (or the pseudogene TRBV3-2) and TRBJ1-4; no clear D gene. Trimming took off 6 bases at V and 5 bases at J, with 19 bases between the two ends. The CDR3 is made up of 16 amino acids. The germline V gene encodes CDR1 LGHDT and CDR2 YNNKEL (reference sequence). The CDR3 coding sequence is TGTGCCAGCAGTCGGGGATCTATTCCTCTAAATGAAAAACTGTTTTTT. This gives the protein CASSRGSIPLNEKLFF.

The CDR3 loop reads CASGGYLAGVLKADTQYF. The CDR3 DNA follows: TGTGCCAGTGGAGGGTACCTAGCGGGAGTCCTTAAGGCAGATACGCAGTATTTT. This chain connects TRBV27 to TRBJ2-3; 10 bases agree with TRBD2. V shed 9 bases, J shed 4 bases, and the junction held 19 bases outside the gene matches. There are 18 residues in the CDR3. The V gene's germline CDR1 is MNHEY and CDR2 SMNVEV (reference sequence).

V gene TRBV4-3 combines with J gene TRBJ2-7; maybe TRBD2 (6 bases). The V gene lost 0 bases and the J gene lost 2 bases, with 11 bases spanning the gap. This CDR3 spans 15 amino acids. Germline values: CDR1 LGHNA, CDR2 YSLEER. The CDR3: CASSQDAGLPYEQYF. For the CDR3, the DNA is TGCGCCAGCAGCCAAGATGCGGGGTTGCCCTACGAGCAGTACTTC.

This chain connects TRBV6-2 or TRBV6-3 to TRBJ1-2; TRBD1 is a possible D gene (5 bases). The CDR3 has 15 amino acids. V lost 0 bases, J lost 3 bases, and 11 bases lay in between. Germline V gives CDR1 MNHEY, CDR2 SVGEGT. The DNA for the CDR3 is TGTGCCAGCAGTTACTCGAACAGGCTCCACTATGGCTACACCTTC. The encoded protein is CASSYSNRLHYGYTF.

This chain links TRBV7-9 with TRBJ2-7; 7 bases align to TRBD2. CDR1 is SEHNR and CDR2 is FQNEAQ in the germline V gene (reference sequence). The CDR3 extends over 12 amino acids. The V gene end was trimmed by 1 base and the J gene end by 7 bases; junction bases not matched to a gene: 1. Written as DNA, the CDR3 is TGTGCCAGCAGCTTAGATAGCGGGGAGCAGTACTTC. Its protein product is CASSLDSGEQYF.